Shown below are 26 T cell receptor beta chains from a single sample sequenced in a study of regulatory T cells in long-lasting Graves disease. Construction of TCR beta libraries relied on iRepertoire HTBI primers and on Arm-PCR targeting CDR3 regions. Each CDR3 protein is one row after TCRdb ran MiXCR on the multiplex PCR reads. The sample contains about 420,000 distinct CDR3 sequences, about 15% of which appear only once. Time point of the sample: newly diagnosed GD, antithyroid drugs for less than 3 months. RNA extracted from PBMCs served as the sequencing template. A further study also used this sample, focusing on T cells in Graves' hyperthyroidism and ophthalmopathy.

The starting material was peripheral blood mononuclear cells (PBMCs), obtained at new diagnosis, from a patient treated with antithyroid drugs. Receptors were obtained from a woman between 18 and 30 years old with Graves disease.

This clonotype occurred a few times. This CDR3 reads CASGGWTGRNTEAFF. CDR3 nucleotides: TGCGCCAGTGGTGGTTGGACCGGACGGAACACTGAAGCTTTCTTT. The rearrangement links TRBV10-2 to TRBJ1-1, with D unclear. The CDR3 totals 15 residues. Germline V gives CDR1 WSHSY, CDR2 SAAADI. V lost 9 bases and J lost 1, with 18 bases in between.

This clonotype was seen more than once but under ten times. This chain joins TRBV18 and TRBJ2-1; 13 positions match TRBD2. Germline V lookup: CDR1 KGHSH, CDR2 LQKENI. V shed 2 bases, J shed 9 bases, and the junction held 7 bases outside the gene matches. The CDR3 contains 16 residues. Written as DNA, the CDR3 is TGTGCCAGCTCACCATCGGGGACTAGCGGGACCGGTGAGCAGTTCTTC. Its translation is CASSPSGTSGTGEQFF.

This clonotype was seen a handful of times. This chain joins TRBV27 and TRBJ2-3; 8 bases match TRBD2. The CDR3 sequence is 16 residues long. Per the germline V gene, CDR1 is MNHEY and CDR2 is SMNVEV (reference sequence). With V trimmed by 3 bases and J by 2 bases, 7 bases remained unmatched. The CDR3 spells CASSFRTSRITDTQYF. CDR3 nucleotides: TGTGCCAGCAGTTTCAGGACTAGCAGAATCACAGATACGCAGTATTTT.

A few counts support this clonotype. A read error may be the cause here, since a much bigger clone is one base away. The chain has TRBV27 and TRBJ2-1, with 10 positions matching TRBD2. This CDR3 is 14 amino acids long. Unmatched junction bases numbered 6, after V lost 6 bases and J lost 7 bases. From germline, CDR1 is MNHEY and CDR2 SMNVEV (reference sequence). The DNA for the CDR3 is TGTGCCAGCAGAGGACTAGCGGAACTGAATGAGCAGTTCTTC. It specifies CASRGLAELNEQFF.

Ten or more counts support this clonotype. V usage is TRBV5-6 and J usage is TRBJ2-1; 11 bases are a match to TRBD2. Germline values: CDR1 SGHDT, CDR2 YYEEEE. The CDR3 covers 17 residues. After removal of 5 bases from V and 9 bases from J, the junction contained 16 bases not matched to a gene. CDR3 protein: CASRVGELRLAGSEQFF. CDR3 nucleotides: TGTGCCAGCAGGGTGGGCGAGTTAAGACTAGCGGGAAGTGAGCAGTTCTTC.

This chain uses TRBV10-2 with TRBJ2-7; possibly TRBD1 for D (6 bases). In germline, CDR1 is WSHSY, CDR2 SAAADI. V lost 2 bases, J lost 6 bases, and 23 bases lay in between. This CDR3 is built from 17 residues. The CDR3 here is CASSERGLTGRNVEQYF. CDR3 DNA sequence: TGCGCCAGCAGTGAGCGGGGTTTAACAGGGCGGAATGTCGAGCAGTACTTC.

This clonotype was seen repeatedly, ten times or more. This chain joins TRBV10-3 and TRBJ2-7; TRBD2 matches 8 bases. This CDR3 has 14 amino acids. J lost 0 bases, V lost 4 bases, and 2 bases had no gene match. Germline values: CDR1 ENHRY, CDR2 SYGVKD. DNA for the CDR3: TGTGCCATCAGTGCGAGCGGGAGCTCCTACGAGCAGTACTTC. It encodes CAISASGSSYEQYF.

On this clonotype itself: This could be a read error, since a much larger clone is one nucleotide away. The chain carries TRBV3-1 and TRBJ1-3; 7 positions match TRBD1. The V segment lost 6 bases and the J segment 2 bases; nucleotides outside the gene matches: 4. Germline CDR1 and CDR2: LGHDT and YNNKEL (reference sequence). CDR3 length: 14 residues. In DNA, the CDR3 is TGTGCCAGCAGACCGACAGGGACTGGAAACACCATATATTTT. This sequence encodes CASRPTGTGNTIYF.

The sample holds a few counts of this clonotype. V usage is TRBV5-1 and J usage is TRBJ1-5; perhaps TRBD1 as D (5 bases). The V and J ends lost 7 bases and 1 base respectively, with 15 bases between them. Looked up from germline, CDR1 is SGHRS and CDR2 is YFSETQ. The length of the CDR3 is 15 residues. As DNA, the CDR3 is TGCGCCAGCCACGTCATGGGGACCAGCAATCAGCCCCAGCATTTT. Amino acids: CASHVMGTSNQPQHF.

This clonotype was picked up many times. The gene calls are TRBV7-9 and TRBJ2-1; TRBD2 aligns across 8 bases. The CDR3 is made up of 18 amino acids. Germline-derived CDR1 and CDR2 are SEHNR and FQNEAQ (reference sequence). Trimming at V came to 1 base and at J to 1 base, leaving 9 bases not matched to a gene. This CDR3 is CASSLERPGTRSYNEQFF. In DNA form, the CDR3 reads TGTGCCAGCAGCTTAGAAAGACCCGGGACTAGATCCTACAATGAGCAGTTCTTC.

This clonotype was observed a few times. This chain links TRBV9 with TRBJ2-4, with 7 nucleotides matching TRBD2. Trimming cost V 0 bases and J 2 bases; bases outside gene matches: 11. This CDR3 has 18 residues. CDR1 is SGDLS and CDR2 is YYNGEE in the germline V gene. The CDR3 DNA is TGTGCCAGCAGCGTAGGAGGCGCGGGAGAGACGACCAAAAACATTCAGTACTTC. This sequence encodes CASSVGGAGETTKNIQYF.

This clonotype was seen at least ten times. The chain couples TRBV2 to TRBJ1-2; no clear D. The CDR3 has 13 amino acids. Trimming removed 1 base at V and 3 bases at J, with 6 bases between. Looked up from germline, CDR1 is SNHLY and CDR2 is FYNNEI. CDR3 sequence reads: CASSEGEDYGYTF. The CDR3 DNA sequence: TGTGCCAGCAGTGAAGGGGAAGACTATGGCTACACCTTC.

The chain couples TRBV6-2 or TRBV6-3 to TRBJ2-1; a weak D match, TRBD1 (5 bases). V was clipped by 2 bases and J by 4 bases, with 6 bases between them. The CDR3 totals 13 residues. CDR1 and CDR2 (germline): MNHEY, SVGEGT. The CDR3 DNA follows: TGTGCCAGCAGTTACGACAGATACAATGAGCAGTTCTTC. It codes for CASSYDRYNEQFF.

This clonotype was counted ten times or more. The chain joins TRBV27 to TRBJ2-3, with D possibly called TRBD1 or TRBD2 (5 bases each). Germline V gene lookup returns CDR1 MNHEY and CDR2 SMNVEV (reference sequence). Trimming left V 3 bases short and J 2 bases short, with 12 bases between. The CDR3 extends over 15 amino acids. The CDR3 is CASSLGLGTTDTQYF. In DNA form, the CDR3 reads TGTGCCAGCAGTTTGGGGCTAGGGACCACAGATACGCAGTATTTT.

This clonotype appeared many times. The chain combines TRBV12-3 or TRBV12-4 with TRBJ1-6; TRBD1 matches at 7 bases. V trimming: 5 bases; J trimming: 10 bases; junction bases outside the gene matches: 5. This CDR3 has 13 amino acids. The CDR3 sequence: CASSLNRGSPLHF. DNA for the CDR3: TGTGCCAGCAGTCTCAACAGGGGATCACCCCTCCACTTT.

The gene calls are TRBV27 and TRBJ1-2, with 7 bases that match TRBD1. V lost 3 bases to trimming and J lost 3 bases; unmatched junction nucleotides: 4. CDR1 and CDR2 (germline): MNHEY, SMNVEV (reference sequence). This CDR3 is built from 14 residues. DNA of the CDR3: TGTGCCAGCAGTTTGAGGGGGCGTGACTATGGCTACACCTTC. It translates to CASSLRGRDYGYTF.

This clonotype came up many times. This sequence joins TRBV28 and TRBJ2-1, with a weak D call TRBD1 (5 bases). Germline V CDR1 and CDR2: MDHEN, SYDVKM. Trimming pared 1 base from V and 8 bases from J, leaving 15 bases between. This CDR3 is built from 15 residues. CDR3 sequence: CASSLSRKGIDEQFF. The DNA for the CDR3 is TGTGCCAGCAGTTTATCCCGTAAGGGGATCGATGAGCAGTTCTTC. The complete variable domain, with remaining parts taken from reference TRBV28 and TRBJ2-1, reads DVKVTQSSRYLVKRTGEKVFLECVQDMDHENMFWYRQDPGLGLRLIYFSYDVKMKEKGDIPEGYSVSREKKERFSLILESASTNQTSMYLCASSLSRKGIDEQFFGPGTRLTVL.

In this sample, this clonotype turned up a few times. The chain combines TRBV18 with TRBJ1-1; D ambiguous. Trimming took 2 bases from V and 2 from J, leaving 12 bases between them. The germline V gene encodes CDR1 KGHSH and CDR2 LQKENI. This CDR3 contains 15 residues. The CDR3 DNA reads TGTGCCAGCTCACCAGGGGTGGGCCTAAACACTGAAGCTTTCTTT. Its protein is CASSPGVGLNTEAFF.

The table lists this clonotype with a few counts. The chain recombines TRBV29-1 with TRBJ2-7; the D gene is possibly TRBD1 (5 bases). Germline loops: CDR1 SQVTM, CDR2 ANQGSEA. V was pared by 4 bases and J by 4 bases, with 17 bases between. The CDR3 length is 14 residues. CDR3 bases: TGCAGCGTTGGTGGGGCCCCCCCCCGATACGAGCAGTACTTC. Amino acids: CSVGGAPPRYEQYF.

The table lists this clonotype with many counts. The V call is TRBV2, the J call TRBJ2-7, with D tentatively TRBD1 or TRBD2 (5 bases each). Trimming took off 7 bases at V and 3 bases at J, with 13 bases between the two ends. Looked up from germline, CDR1 is SNHLY and CDR2 is FYNNEI. The CDR3 spans 13 residues. This chain's CDR3 is CASNRDGSYEQYF. The CDR3 coding sequence is TGTGCCAGCAACCGGGACGGAAGCTACGAGCAGTACTTC. The entire variable domain, with the rest obtained from reference TRBV2 and TRBJ2-7, is as follows: EPEVTQTPSHQVTQMGQEVILRCVPISNHLYFYWYRQILGQKVEFLVSFYNNEISEKSEIFDDQFSVERPDGSNFTLKIRSTKLEDSAMYFCASNRDGSYEQYFGPGTRLTVT.

The table lists this clonotype with many counts. The rearrangement links TRBV28 to TRBJ2-1, with D possibly TRBD2 on 7 matching bases. V was clipped by 6 bases and J by 8 bases, with 23 bases between them. CDR1 and CDR2 (germline): MDHEN, SYDVKM. The CDR3 consists of 16 residues. CDR3 DNA: TGTGCCAGCAGCTCATTGCTAGGGGGGAGGGGCGATGAGCAGTTCTTC. Translated: CASSSLLGGRGDEQFF.

This clonotype has a handful of counts. The chain couples TRBV7-3 to TRBJ2-1, with D unresolved. From germline, CDR1 is SGHTA and CDR2 FQGTGA. V lost 5 bases, J lost 0 bases, and 14 bases lay in between. The CDR3 runs to 16 residues. In nucleotides, the CDR3 is TGTGCCAGCAGCCCCCACTCCCGGAGCTCCTACAATGAGCAGTTCTTC. Protein sequence: CASSPHSRSSYNEQFF.

This clonotype came up many times. The chain carries TRBV2 and TRBJ1-6, with D uncertain. The CDR3 runs to 14 residues. Trimming removed 1 base at V and 8 bases at J, with 9 bases between. Germline V gives CDR1 SNHLY, CDR2 FYNNEI. CDR3: CASSEVFGYSPLHF. In DNA form, the CDR3 reads TGTGCCAGCAGTGAAGTTTTTGGCTATTCACCCCTCCACTTT.

The table lists this clonotype with a few counts. CDR3 in amino acids: CASSLGAPKGDETQYF. The CDR3 bases are TGTGCCAGCAGCTTAGGGGCTCCTAAGGGGGATGAGACGCAGTATTTT. The rearrangement joins TRBV7-6 to TRBJ2-1; D is perhaps TRBD1 (6 bases). The DNA end is more similar to TRBJ2-3, so the J call may be wrong. This CDR3 has 16 residues. From germline, CDR1 is SGHVS and CDR2 FNYEAQ.

As for this clonotype: Being one base from a much bigger clone, this may be a read error. The V and J genes are TRBV6-2 or TRBV6-3 and TRBJ1-1; D is unclear. Germline CDR1 MNHEY, CDR2 SVGEGT. There are 15 residues in the CDR3. The CDR3 loop is CASSYIGDLNAEAFF. The CDR3 bases are TGTGCCAGCAGCTACATTGGGGATCTGAACGCTGAAGCTTTCTTT.

The V and J genes are TRBV24-1 and TRBJ2-7, with no clear D. Per germline, CDR1 KGHDR and CDR2 SFDVKD. Between the trimmed V and J ends, which lost 4 bases and 6 bases, there was a span of 12 bases. There are 13 residues in the CDR3. CDR3 coding DNA: TGTGCCACCAGTGACCCCTCCGGTGGCGAGCAGTACTTC. Residues: CATSDPSGGEQYF.